This paragraph reports one T cell receptor (beta chain). TCRdb keeps only in-frame clones here, not all; method: immunoSEQ multiplex PCR. The table lists 100,000 or so clones, roughly 50% of them singletons. This record comes from a study of shared clonotypes between healthy human individuals. This CDR3 is built from 14 residues. Unmatched junction bases numbered 0, after V lost 2 bases and J lost 2 bases. Germline V CDR1 and CDR2: SGHRS, YFSETQ. The sequence was collected from a woman aged 40-49 years in good health. Some clones in this sample may be carry-over from other donors' samples. The sample comprised PBMCs. The rearrangement uses TRBV5-1 and TRBJ1-4, with 7 positions matching TRBD1. As DNA, the CDR3 is TGCGCCAGCAGCTTACAGGGGACTAATGAAAAACTGTTTTTT. It is translated as CASSLQGTNEKLFF.